This record looks at one TCR beta chain sequence and its context. CDR1 and CDR2 (germline): SNHLY, FYNNEI. The CDR3 is 13 residues long. The V gene end was trimmed by 6 bases and the J gene end by 6 bases; junction bases not matched to a gene: 2. This sample stems from a study of blood T cell repertoires in COVID-19. Only in-frame clones appear in the TCRdb table, and some are missing; sequencing was by immunoSEQ multiplex PCR. The sample contains about 43,000 clones, approximately 83% of which appear only once. The V call is TRBV2, the J call TRBJ2-2, with 9 bases matching TRBD1. The clonotype was recovered from a man older than 75 in a cohort sampled during active COVID-19. Sequenced material: peripheral blood. CDR3 nucleotides: TGTGCCAGCAGGGACAGGGGCGCCGGGGAGCTGTTTTTT. Protein product: CASRDRGAGELFF.